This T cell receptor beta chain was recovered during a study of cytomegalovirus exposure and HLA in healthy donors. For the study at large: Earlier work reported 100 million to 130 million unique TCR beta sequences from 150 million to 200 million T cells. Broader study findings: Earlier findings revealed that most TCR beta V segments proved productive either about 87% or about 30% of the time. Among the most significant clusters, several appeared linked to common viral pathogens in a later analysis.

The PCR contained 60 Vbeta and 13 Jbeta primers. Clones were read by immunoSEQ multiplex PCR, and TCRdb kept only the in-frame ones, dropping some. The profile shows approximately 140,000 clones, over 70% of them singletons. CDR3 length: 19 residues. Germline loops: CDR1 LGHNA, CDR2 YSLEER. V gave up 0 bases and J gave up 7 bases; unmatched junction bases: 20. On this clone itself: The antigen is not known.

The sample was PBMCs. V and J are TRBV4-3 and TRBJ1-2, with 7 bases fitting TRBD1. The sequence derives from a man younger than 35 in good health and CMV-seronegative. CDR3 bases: TGCGCCAGCAGCCAAGATCTGGGACAGATTTACGATAACCCTTCTGGCTACACCTTC. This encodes CASSQDLGQIYDNPSGYTF.